The source of this T cell receptor beta chain is a study of siplizumab effects on memory and regulatory T cells. The CDR3 length is 16 residues. V lost 4 bases to trimming and J lost 1 base, with 17 bases between them. The germline CDR1 and CDR2 sequences are MNHNS and SASEGT. Using immunoSEQ multiplex PCR, the repertoire was profiled, and TCRdb retains in-frame clones only, with some absent. The sample yields roughly 100,000 clones, about 93% seen once. Sequencing was done on a sample of Tregs sorted from blood. The chain is built from TRBV6-1 and TRBJ2-7; the D gene is possibly TRBD1 (5 bases). The receptor comes from a human donor in good health. The CDR3: CASSGTGASRSYEQYF. The CDR3 DNA reads TGTGCCAGCAGTGGAACAGGAGCATCGAGATCCTACGAGCAGTACTTC.